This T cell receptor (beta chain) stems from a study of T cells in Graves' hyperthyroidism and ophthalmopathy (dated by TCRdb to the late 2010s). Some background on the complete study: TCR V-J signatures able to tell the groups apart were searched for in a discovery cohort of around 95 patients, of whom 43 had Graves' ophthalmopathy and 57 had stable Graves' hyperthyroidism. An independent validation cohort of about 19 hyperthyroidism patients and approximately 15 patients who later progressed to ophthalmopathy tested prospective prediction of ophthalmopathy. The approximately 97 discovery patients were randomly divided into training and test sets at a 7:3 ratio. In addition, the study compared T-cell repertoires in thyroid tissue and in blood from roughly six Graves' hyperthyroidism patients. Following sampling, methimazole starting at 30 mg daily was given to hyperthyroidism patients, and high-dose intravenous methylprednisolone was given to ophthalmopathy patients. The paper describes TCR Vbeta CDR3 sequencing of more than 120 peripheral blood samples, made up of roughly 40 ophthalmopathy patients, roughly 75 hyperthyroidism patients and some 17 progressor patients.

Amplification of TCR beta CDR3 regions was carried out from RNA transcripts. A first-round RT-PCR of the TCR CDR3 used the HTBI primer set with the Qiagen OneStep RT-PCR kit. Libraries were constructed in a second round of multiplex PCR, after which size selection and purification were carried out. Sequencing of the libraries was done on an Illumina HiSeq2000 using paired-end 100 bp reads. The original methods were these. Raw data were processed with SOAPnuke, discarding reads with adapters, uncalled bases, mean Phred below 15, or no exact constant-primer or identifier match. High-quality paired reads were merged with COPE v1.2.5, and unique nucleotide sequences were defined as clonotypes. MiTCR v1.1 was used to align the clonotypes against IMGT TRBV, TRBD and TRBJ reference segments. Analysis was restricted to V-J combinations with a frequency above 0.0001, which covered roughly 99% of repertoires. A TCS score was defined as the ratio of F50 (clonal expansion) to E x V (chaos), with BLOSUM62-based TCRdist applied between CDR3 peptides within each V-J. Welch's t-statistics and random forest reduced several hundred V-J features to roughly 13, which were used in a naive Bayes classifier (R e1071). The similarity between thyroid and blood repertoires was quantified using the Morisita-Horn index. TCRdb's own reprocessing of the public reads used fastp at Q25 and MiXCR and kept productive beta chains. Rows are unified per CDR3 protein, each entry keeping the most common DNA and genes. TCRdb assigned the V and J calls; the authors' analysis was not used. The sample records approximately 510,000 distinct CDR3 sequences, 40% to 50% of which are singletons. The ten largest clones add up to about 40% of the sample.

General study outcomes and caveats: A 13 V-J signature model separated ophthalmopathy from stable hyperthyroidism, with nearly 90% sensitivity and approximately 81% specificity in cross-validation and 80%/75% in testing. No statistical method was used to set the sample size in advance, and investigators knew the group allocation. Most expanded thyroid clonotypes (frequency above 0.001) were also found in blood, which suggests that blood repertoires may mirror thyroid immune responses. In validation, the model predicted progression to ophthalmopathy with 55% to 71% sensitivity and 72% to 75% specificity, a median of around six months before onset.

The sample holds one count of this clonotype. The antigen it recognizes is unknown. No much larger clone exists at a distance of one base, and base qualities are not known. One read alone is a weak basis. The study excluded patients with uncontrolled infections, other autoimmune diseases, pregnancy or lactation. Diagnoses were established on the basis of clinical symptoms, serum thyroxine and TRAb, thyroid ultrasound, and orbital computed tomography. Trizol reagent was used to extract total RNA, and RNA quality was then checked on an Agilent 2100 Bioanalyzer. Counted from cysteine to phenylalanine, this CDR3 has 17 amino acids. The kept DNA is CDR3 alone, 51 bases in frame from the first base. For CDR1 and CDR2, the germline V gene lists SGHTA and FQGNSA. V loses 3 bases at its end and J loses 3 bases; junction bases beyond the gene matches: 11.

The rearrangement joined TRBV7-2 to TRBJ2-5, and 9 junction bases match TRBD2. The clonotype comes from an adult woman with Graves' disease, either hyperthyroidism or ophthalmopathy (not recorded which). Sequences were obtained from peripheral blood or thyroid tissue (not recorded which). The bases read TGTGCCAGCAGCTTTGCTAGCGGGACACCAAAAAAAGAGACCCAGTACTTC. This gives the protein CASSFASGTPKKETQYF.